This T cell receptor (beta chain) was identified during a study of blood T cell repertoires in COVID-19. For the study at large: Some COVID-19 samples were acute and others convalescent; all came from the United States, Italy and Spain. PBMCs, B-cell-depleted T cells, or T cells were the source of the cDNA or gDNA that made up the material.

CDR3 length: 14 residues. Per the germline V gene, CDR1 is LNHDA and CDR2 is SQIVND (reference sequence). J gave up 10 bases and V 6 bases, and 13 bases lay outside the gene matches. Authors' methods: Amplification from reference gene primers served as the basis for estimated nucleated cell counts. Using immunoSEQ multiplex PCR, the repertoire was profiled, and TCRdb retains in-frame clones only, with some absent. D and trimming were read from the DNA, whereas the V and J calls and clone size are those reported in that table. Found here are about 150,000 clones, more than 75% of them singletons; the top ten hold around 2.1%.

The sequence was collected from a man between 45 and 60 years old who had recovered from COVID-19. V usage is TRBV19 and J usage is TRBJ1-1; 8 bases match TRBD1. The sequenced sample was peripheral blood. The chain's CDR3 is CASSNNGQGGRAFF. The CDR3 nucleotides read TGTGCCAGTAGCAATAACGGACAGGGCGGGCGAGCTTTCTTT.